One and the same sample provided the 8 T cell receptor beta chains below, sequenced in a study of T cells in tumors after PD-1 blockade. Using immunoSEQ multiplex PCR, the repertoire was profiled, and TCRdb retains in-frame clones only, with some absent. The sample contains some 60,000 clones, 80% of which appear only once. Here the sequenced sample was PBMCs, taken before anti-PD-1 treatment. These TCRs come from a human donor with basal cell carcinoma.

V and J are TRBV5-4 and TRBJ1-2, with D unresolved. Germline values: CDR1 SGHNT, CDR2 YYREEE (reference sequence). Between the trimmed V and J ends, which lost 3 bases and 6 bases, there was a span of 6 bases. The CDR3 runs 11 residues. In DNA, the CDR3 is TGTGCCAGCAGCTCTTGGGATGGCTACACCTTC. It translates to CASSSWDGYTF.

CDR3 residues: CASSYIGVGDTQYF. The CDR3 region has the DNA TGTGCCAGCAGTTACATAGGGGTTGGAGATACGCAGTATTTT. V and J are TRBV6-5 and TRBJ2-3; possibly TRBD1 for D (5 bases). The CDR3 is 14 amino acids. V gave up 2 bases and J gave up 5 bases, with 11 bases separating them. Germline-derived CDR1 and CDR2 are MNHEY and SVGAGI.

This clone turned up a few times. J is TRBJ1-5 and V is TRBV19; D ambiguous. This CDR3 region has 13 residues. Trimming removed 0 bases from V and 4 bases from J, with 4 bases in between. Per the germline V gene, CDR1 is LNHDA and CDR2 is SQIVND (reference sequence). CDR3 region: CASSIDKNQPQHF. The CDR3 nucleotides read TGTGCCAGTAGTATAGATAAAAATCAGCCCCAGCATTTT.

V and J are TRBV30 and TRBJ1-5; TRBD1 aligns across 7 bases. There are 13 residues in the CDR3. The ends lost 4 bases at V and 8 bases at J; junction bases unmatched: 8. The germline gives CDR1 GTSNPN, CDR2 SVGIG (reference sequence). Written as DNA, the CDR3 is TGTGCCTGGAATGAGGGGGCGAGGGAGCCCCAGCATTTT. Residues: CAWNEGAREPQHF.

The chain uses TRBV29-1 and TRBJ2-2; tentatively, D is TRBD1 (6 bases). From germline, CDR1 is SQVTM and CDR2 ANQGSEA. The V end was cut by 4 bases, the J end by 6 bases, with 12 bases between. CDR3 length: 13 amino acids. CDR3 sequence: CSVGTATPGELFF. The CDR3 coding sequence is TGCAGCGTTGGGACAGCGACCCCCGGGGAGCTGTTTTTT.

The V call is TRBV18, the J call TRBJ1-5; 12 bases match TRBD1. The J segment lost 7 bases and the V segment lost 2 bases, leaving 6 bases of the junction unmatched. CDR1 and CDR2 from the germline V gene are KGHSH and LQKENI. The CDR3 is made up of 16 amino acids. The CDR3: CASSPDSGTGGQPQHF. The CDR3 DNA follows: TGTGCCAGCTCACCAGATAGCGGGACAGGGGGCCAGCCCCAGCATTTT.

This chain links TRBV28 with TRBJ1-4; D is undetermined. V was shortened by 5 bases and J by 0 bases, with 7 bases between the two germline ends. There are 14 residues in the CDR3. Germline assignment: CDR1 MDHEN and CDR2 SYDVKM. Here the CDR3 DNA reads TGTGCCAGCAGTATCCAAGCAACTAATGAAAAACTGTTTTTT. Its translation: CASSIQATNEKLFF.

The chain recombines TRBV6-5 with TRBJ1-1; no firm D call. CDR1 MNHEY and CDR2 SVGAGI come from the germline V gene. Deletions cut 5 bases from V and 8 bases from J, with 12 bases between. CDR3 length: 12 amino acids. CDR3 in DNA: TGTGCCAGCAGTCGGACCGTTGGGGAAGCTTTCTTT. Encoded protein: CASSRTVGEAFF.